This is a list of T cell receptor beta chains from one sample in a study of T cells in Graves' hyperthyroidism and ophthalmopathy. One entry per CDR3 protein results from TCRdb running MiXCR on the multiplex PCR reads. The top ten clones hold approximately 30% of a sample with about 350,000 distinct CDR3 sequences, roughly 17% of them seen once. Sequencing input: blood. Receptors originate from a woman in her twenties or thirties with Graves' hyperthyroidism that later progressed to Graves' ophthalmopathy. Each CDR3 is given with its conserved first and last residue. A D gene is named only where the DNA matches it firmly. Only some rows state a clone size, as once, few, many or a class for expanded clones.

V: TRBV12-3/TRBV12-4; D: .; J: TRBJ1-3; length: 15; size: .; CDR3: CASTPDTTSGNTIYF; DNA: TGTGCCAGCACCCCCGACACCACCTCTGGAAACACCATATATTTT
V: TRBV11-2; D: TRBD1; J: TRBJ1-6; length: 13; size: many; CDR3: CASSLGQALGLHF; DNA: TGTGCCAGCAGCCTGGGACAGGCCCTCGGCCTCCACTTT
V: TRBV4-1; D: .; J: TRBJ2-7; length: 14; size: .; CDR3: CASSPQDKTYEQYF; DNA: TGCGCCAGCAGCCCCCAAGACAAGACCTACGAGCAGTACTTC
V: TRBV9; D: TRBD2; J: TRBJ2-5; length: 17; size: few; CDR3: CASSVAAAGRTQETRYF; DNA: TGTGCCAGCAGCGTAGCTGCAGCGGGACGGACGCAAGAGACCCGGTACTTC
V: TRBV29-1; D: TRBD1; J: TRBJ2-1; length: 12; size: .; CDR3: CSVGDRDHEQFF; DNA: TGCAGCGTTGGGGACAGGGATCATGAGCAGTTCTTC
V: TRBV28; D: TRBD2; J: TRBJ2-5; length: 14; size: many; CDR3: CASRPTGTKETQYF; DNA: TGTGCCAGCAGGCCTACCGGGACTAAAGAGACCCAGTACTTC
V: TRBV12-3/TRBV12-4; D: .; J: TRBJ1-6; length: 15; size: .; CDR3: CASSQGTGYNSPLHF; DNA: TGTGCCAGCAGCCAAGGGACCGGGTATAATTCACCCCTCCACTTT
V: TRBV7-2; D: TRBD1; J: TRBJ2-3; length: 18; size: .; CDR3: CASSSEIETGSGADTQYF; DNA: TGTGCCAGCAGCTCCGAAATCGAGACAGGGTCAGGGGCAGATACGCAGTATTTT
V: TRBV28; D: TRBD2; J: TRBJ2-1; length: 16; size: .; CDR3: CASRLGGASGRNEQFF; DNA: TGTGCCAGCAGGCTCGGGGGGGCTAGCGGGAGGAATGAGCAGTTCTTC
V: TRBV5-1; D: .; J: TRBJ2-7; length: 12; size: few; CDR3: CASSLEGLEQYF; DNA: TGCGCCAGCAGCTTGGAGGGGCTCGAGCAGTACTTC
V: TRBV27; D: .; J: TRBJ1-2; length: 13; size: many; CDR3: CASRRQRSYGYTF; DNA: TGTGCCAGCAGGAGACAGCGAAGCTATGGCTACACCTTC
V: TRBV28; D: .; J: TRBJ1-4; length: 15; size: many; CDR3: CASSQRGKQFGKLFF; DNA: TGTGCCAGCAGTCAAAGGGGGAAACAGTTCGGAAAACTGTTTTTT
V: TRBV7-8; D: .; J: TRBJ1-5; length: 15; size: few; CDR3: CACTLAGYGNQPQHF; DNA: TGTGCCTGCACCTTGGCAGGGTACGGCAATCAGCCCCAGCATTTT
V: TRBV2; D: .; J: TRBJ2-7; length: 12; size: many; CDR3: CASSEGPYEQYF; DNA: TGTGCCAGCAGTGAAGGGCCCTACGAGCAGTACTTC
V: TRBV20-1; D: .; J: TRBJ2-1; length: 16; size: many; CDR3: CSVPPRHRATGVEQFF; DNA: TGCAGTGTCCCCCCCCGTCACAGGGCCACGGGGGTTGAGCAGTTCTTC
V: TRBV30; D: .; J: TRBJ2-7; length: 12; size: many; CDR3: CASGAEPYEQYF; DNA: TGTGCTTCGGGGGCGGAGCCCTACGAGCAGTACTTC
V: TRBV5-1; D: TRBD1; J: TRBJ2-2; length: 17; size: many; CDR3: CASSRVGQGDGTGELFF; DNA: TGCGCCAGCAGCCGGGTGGGACAGGGAGACGGCACCGGGGAGCTGTTTTTT